Included here is one TCR beta chain sequence, with context. Only in-frame clones appear in the TCRdb table, and some are missing; sequencing was by immunoSEQ multiplex PCR. The repertoire holds around 1.9 million clones, around 93% seen once, with under 2% in the top ten. The data are from a study of shared clonotypes between healthy human individuals. Study overall: Researchers drew samples from a couple of women and three men aged 18 to 49.

CD8 cells classed as naive were CD45RO-negative and positively selected for CCR7, excluding terminally differentiated effector memory CD45RA+ cells. This CDR3 spans 15 amino acids. Germline V gives CDR1 SGHRS, CDR2 YFSETQ. Trimming cost V 0 bases and J 4 bases, with 13 bases left between them. Sequences were obtained from naive CD8+ T cells from PBMCs. This chain connects TRBV5-1 to TRBJ2-5; D unresolved. The source is a man aged 18 to 30 in good health. Some clones in this sample may be carry-over from other donors' samples. The CDR3 here is CASSLDLTVRETQYF. CDR3 DNA: TGCGCCAGCAGCTTGGATTTGACCGTCAGAGAGACCCAGTACTTC.